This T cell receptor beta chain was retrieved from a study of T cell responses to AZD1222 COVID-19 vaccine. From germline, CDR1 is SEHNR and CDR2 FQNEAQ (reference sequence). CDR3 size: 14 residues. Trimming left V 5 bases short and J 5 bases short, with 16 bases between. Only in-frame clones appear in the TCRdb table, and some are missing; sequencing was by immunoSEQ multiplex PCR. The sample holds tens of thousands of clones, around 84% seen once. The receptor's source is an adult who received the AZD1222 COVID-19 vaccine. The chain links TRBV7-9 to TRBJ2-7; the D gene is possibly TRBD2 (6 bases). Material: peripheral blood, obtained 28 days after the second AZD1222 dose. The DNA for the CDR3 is TGTGCCAGCAGCCGCGGTGGGGGGTCGGACGAGCAGTACTTC. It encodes CASSRGGGSDEQYF.